These 19 T cell receptor beta chains were sequenced from one sample in a study of memory B cells and T cells in multiple sclerosis. Stimulus-free culture yielded autoproliferating CFSE-dim and non-proliferating CFSE-high T cells, each sequenced separately. Pooled replicate wells came from around 5x10^7 CFSE-labeled PBMCs cultured less than nine days without stimulus. The antigens of these receptors remain unknown. Data came from immunoSEQ multiplex PCR; TCRdb stores just in-frame clones and leaves some out. The top ten clones hold 2% to 3% of a sample with approximately 32,000 clones, roughly 82% of them seen once. What was sequenced was PBMCs from blood kept in culture. The receptors here all came from a human donor with multiple sclerosis.

About this clone: Germline is not matched at one junction end, which may reflect a read error. The chain carries TRBV6-1 and TRBJ2-3, with 8 positions matching TRBD1. This CDR3 region has 14 residues. Germline V gene lookup returns CDR1 MNHNS and CDR2 SASEGT. The DNA of the CDR3 is TGTGCCAGCGGTGATGTCAGGGGGCTTGATACGCAGTATTTT. This encodes CASGDVRGLDTQYF.

The chain carries TRBV2 and TRBJ1-1; 9 nucleotides agree with TRBD1. The CDR3 consists of 15 residues. Trimming removed 5 bases from V and 2 bases from J; junction bases left unmatched: 6. Germline CDR1 reads SNHLY; CDR2 reads FYNNEI. The CDR3: CASSKNRGRNTEAFF. CDR3 sequence (DNA): TGTGCCAGCAGTAAGAACAGGGGGCGAAACACTGAAGCTTTCTTT.

Written as DNA, the CDR3 is TGTGCCAGCAGTGAATTTAAGGCGGCGAACTACGAGCAGTACTTC. Translated, it gives CASSEFKAANYEQYF. This chain joins TRBV25-1 and TRBJ2-7; D not certain. The CDR3 totals 15 residues. Trimming pared 1 base from V and 3 bases from J, leaving 13 bases between. Germline lookup yields CDR1 MGHDK and CDR2 SYGVNS.

This chain connects TRBV27 to TRBJ2-1; no definite D call. Germline loops: CDR1 MNHEY, CDR2 SMNVEV (reference sequence). The CDR3 loop spans 13 amino acids. Trimming shortened V by 4 bases and J by 5 bases, and 9 bases separated the two germline ends. The CDR3 DNA sequence: TGTGCCAGCAGTTCAGCCCCTCACAATGAGCAGTTCTTC. Translated, it gives CASSSAPHNEQFF.

The J gene is TRBJ1-2, the V gene TRBV4-1; no firm D call. There are 15 residues in the CDR3. Trimming left V 0 bases short and J 5 bases short, with 13 bases between. Germline lookup yields CDR1 MGHRA and CDR2 YSYEKL. This CDR3 reads CASSQESRSRYGYTF. DNA of the CDR3: TGCGCCAGCAGCCAAGAGTCCAGGTCGCGGTATGGCTACACCTTC.

The chain carries TRBV6-5 and TRBJ2-7, with TRBD2 matching over 8 bases. Trimming took 7 bases from V and 6 from J; bases not matched to a gene: 11. The length of the CDR3 is 14 residues. From germline, CDR1 is MNHEY and CDR2 SVGAGI. In nucleotides, the CDR3 is TGTGCCAGCAACCCGCCCGGGGGGGCTCTCGAGCAGTACTTC. The encoded protein is CASNPPGGALEQYF.

This chain joins TRBV30 and TRBJ1-5; no firm D call. This CDR3 spans 13 amino acids. CDR1 and CDR2 (germline): GTSNPN, SVGIG (reference sequence). Trimming shortened V by 5 bases and J by 2 bases, and 10 bases separated the two germline ends. CDR3: CAWGEGRNQPQHF. In DNA form, the CDR3 reads TGTGCCTGGGGGGAAGGGCGCAATCAGCCCCAGCATTTT.

The chain uses TRBV5-1 and TRBJ1-5; D remains unclear. V lost 0 bases, J lost 2 bases, and 9 bases lay in between. The CDR3 contains 15 residues. The germline V gene encodes CDR1 SGHRS and CDR2 YFSETQ. As DNA, the CDR3 is TGCGCCAGCAGCTTGGACGGTCAGCGCAATCAGCCCCAGCATTTT. It translates to CASSLDGQRNQPQHF.

The chain employs TRBV6-5 and TRBJ1-2, with D possibly matching TRBD1 (5 bases). Germline lookup yields CDR1 MNHEY and CDR2 SVGAGI. The CDR3 loop spans 16 amino acids. Trimming removed 4 bases at V and 0 bases at J, with 15 bases between. Written as DNA, the CDR3 is TGTGCCAGCAGTTCGCCCCGGACACCTACTAACTATGGCTACACCTTC. This gives the protein CASSSPRTPTNYGYTF.

V usage is TRBV25-1 and J usage is TRBJ2-1; 8 nucleotides line up with TRBD1. Unmatched junction bases numbered 12, after V lost 3 bases and J lost 8 bases. Germline CDR1 MGHDK, CDR2 SYGVNS. This CDR3 has 16 residues. The CDR3 loop reads CASSDHRDRNQDEQFF. The CDR3 DNA reads as TGTGCCAGCAGTGACCACAGGGACAGGAATCAAGATGAGCAGTTCTTC.

The chain is built from TRBV5-1 and TRBJ2-5; possibly TRBD2 for D (7 bases). The better agreement between TRBJ2-7 and the DNA end casts doubt on the J call. The V gene's germline CDR1 is SGHRS and CDR2 YFSETQ. The CDR3 extends over 17 amino acids. DNA of the CDR3: TGCGCCAGCAGTTTATTTCCCTCGTCGGGGGGCGGCTACGAGCAGTACTTC. Its protein product is CASSLFPSSGGGYEQYF.

The rearrangement uses TRBV5-1 and TRBJ1-2, with D possibly being TRBD1 (6 bases). The germline gives CDR1 SGHRS, CDR2 YFSETQ. V was shortened by 4 bases and J by 4 bases, with 11 bases between the two germline ends. This CDR3 is built from 13 residues. The CDR3 sequence: CASSAGDLYGYTF. The DNA of the CDR3 is TGCGCCAGCAGCGCAGGGGACCTCTATGGCTACACCTTC.

This sequence joins TRBV5-5 and TRBJ1-5; a weak D match, TRBD1 (6 bases). This CDR3 has 14 residues. CDR1 and CDR2 (germline): SGHKS, YYEKEE (reference sequence). The V end was cut by 0 bases, the J end by 6 bases, with 10 bases between. For the CDR3, the DNA is TGTGCCAGCAGCTTGGATCAGGGGACTCAGCCCCAGCATTTT. The encoded protein is CASSLDQGTQPQHF.

This chain links TRBV28 with TRBJ1-1, with D unclear. The CDR3 consists of 13 residues. The V end was cut by 6 bases, the J end by 1 base, with 9 bases between. Germline CDR1 and CDR2: MDHEN and SYDVKM. The CDR3 DNA reads TGTGCCAGCAGAAGTTCCGCGAACACTGAAGCTTTCTTT. Translated: CASRSSANTEAFF.

This chain links TRBV14 with TRBJ1-2; D might be TRBD1 (5 bases). Per germline, CDR1 SGHDN and CDR2 FVKESK. This CDR3 is built from 15 residues. With 0 bases removed from V and 9 bases from J, the gap between germline ends came to 17 bases. This chain's CDR3 is CASSQDGAGSYRYTF. The CDR3 nucleotides read TGTGCCAGCAGCCAAGACGGGGCTGGGTCGTATCGCTACACCTTC.

The chain links TRBV21-1 to TRBJ1-1. TRBV21-1 is shown as a pseudogene. The CDR3 extends over 14 amino acids. The CDR3 nucleotides are TGTGCCAGCAGCAGGGGGAGACTGAACACTGAAGCTTTCTTT. Translation: CASSRGRLNTEAFF.

This chain links TRBV29-1 with TRBJ2-3; D call uncertain. The CDR3 runs 10 residues. Per the germline V gene, CDR1 is SQVTM and CDR2 is ANQGSEA. V was pared by 4 bases and J by 7 bases, with 6 bases between. CDR3 loop: CSVAENTQYF. The CDR3 DNA reads TGCAGCGTTGCGGAGAATACGCAGTATTTT.

In its sample, this clone was seen once. CDR3 in amino acids: CASSLEQGSIQYF. The CDR3 DNA sequence: TGCGCCAGCAGCTTGGAACAGGGGAGCATTCAGTACTTC. The rearrangement links TRBV5-1 to TRBJ2-4, with 7 bases aligning to TRBD1. The CDR3 sequence is 13 residues long. V lost 0 bases to trimming and J lost 9 bases; unmatched junction nucleotides: 3. Germline V lookup: CDR1 SGHRS, CDR2 YFSETQ.

The V call is TRBV6-5, the J call TRBJ2-7, with 7 bases matching TRBD1. Germline V gene lookup returns CDR1 MNHEY and CDR2 SVGAGI. Trimming cost V 5 bases and J 5 bases; bases outside gene matches: 12. The CDR3 length is 15 residues. Written as DNA, the CDR3 is TGTGCCAGCAGTACTCGGGACAGAAGGAGCCACGAGCAGTACTTC. Amino acid sequence: CASSTRDRRSHEQYF.